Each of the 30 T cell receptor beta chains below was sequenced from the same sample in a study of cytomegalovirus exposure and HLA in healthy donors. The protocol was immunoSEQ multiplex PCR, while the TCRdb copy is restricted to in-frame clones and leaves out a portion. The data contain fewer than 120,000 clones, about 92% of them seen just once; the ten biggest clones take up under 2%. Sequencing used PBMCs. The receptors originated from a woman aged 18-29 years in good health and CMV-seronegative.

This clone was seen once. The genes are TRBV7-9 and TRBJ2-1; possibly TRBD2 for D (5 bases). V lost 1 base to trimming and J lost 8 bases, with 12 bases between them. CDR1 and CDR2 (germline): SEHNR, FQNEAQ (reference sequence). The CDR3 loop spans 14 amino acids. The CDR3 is CASSLGTFADEQFF. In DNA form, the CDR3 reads TGTGCCAGCAGCTTAGGGACTTTCGCCGATGAGCAGTTCTTC.

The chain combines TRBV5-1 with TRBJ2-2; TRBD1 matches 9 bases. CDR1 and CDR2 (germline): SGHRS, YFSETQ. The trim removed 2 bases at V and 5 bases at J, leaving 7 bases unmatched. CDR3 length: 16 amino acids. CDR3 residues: CASSLWMGTGTGELFF. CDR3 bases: TGCGCCAGCAGCTTATGGATGGGGACAGGGACCGGGGAGCTGTTTTTT.

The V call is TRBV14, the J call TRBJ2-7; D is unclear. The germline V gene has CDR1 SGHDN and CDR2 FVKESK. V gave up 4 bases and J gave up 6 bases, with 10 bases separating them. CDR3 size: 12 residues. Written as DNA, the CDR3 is TGTGCCAGCAGCCCAGGCCCGATCGAGCAGTACTTC. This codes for CASSPGPIEQYF. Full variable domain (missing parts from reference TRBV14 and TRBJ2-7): EAGVTQFPSHSVIEKGQTVTLRCDPISGHDNLYWYRRVMGKEIKFLLHFVKESKQDESGMPNNRFLAERTGGTYSTLKVQPAELEDSGVYFCASSPGPIEQYFGPGTRLTVT.

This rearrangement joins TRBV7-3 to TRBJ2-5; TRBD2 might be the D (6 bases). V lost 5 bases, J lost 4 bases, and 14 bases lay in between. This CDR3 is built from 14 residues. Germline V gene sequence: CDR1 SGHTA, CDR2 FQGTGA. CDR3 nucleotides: TGTGCCAGCAGCGCAACGGGGGTAGGAGAGACCCAGTACTTC. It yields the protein CASSATGVGETQYF.

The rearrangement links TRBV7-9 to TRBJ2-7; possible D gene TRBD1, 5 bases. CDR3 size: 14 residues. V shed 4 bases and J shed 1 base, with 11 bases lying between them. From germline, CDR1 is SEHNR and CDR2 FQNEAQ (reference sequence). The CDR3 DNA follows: TGTGCCAGCAGCTCATACAGGAAATCCTACGAGCAGTACTTC. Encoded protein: CASSSYRKSYEQYF.

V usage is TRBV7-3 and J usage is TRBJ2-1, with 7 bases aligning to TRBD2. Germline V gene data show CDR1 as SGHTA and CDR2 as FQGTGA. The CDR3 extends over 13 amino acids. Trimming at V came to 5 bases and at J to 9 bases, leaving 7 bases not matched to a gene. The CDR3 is CASSRTSEGEQFF. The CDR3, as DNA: TGTGCCAGCAGCCGTACTAGCGAGGGTGAGCAGTTCTTC. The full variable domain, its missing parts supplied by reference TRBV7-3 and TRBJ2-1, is GAGVSQTPSNKVTEKGKYVELRCDPISGHTALYWYRQSLGQGPEFLIYFQGTGAADDSGLPNDRFFAVRPEGSVSTLKIQRTERGDSAVYLCASSRTSEGEQFFGPGTRLTVL.

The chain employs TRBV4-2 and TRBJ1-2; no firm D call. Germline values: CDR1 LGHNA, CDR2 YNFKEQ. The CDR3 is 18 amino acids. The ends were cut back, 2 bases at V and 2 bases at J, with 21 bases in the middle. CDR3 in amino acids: CASSQIRMGRPSNYGYTF. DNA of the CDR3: TGTGCCAGCAGCCAAATCAGGATGGGGAGGCCGAGCAACTATGGCTACACCTTC.

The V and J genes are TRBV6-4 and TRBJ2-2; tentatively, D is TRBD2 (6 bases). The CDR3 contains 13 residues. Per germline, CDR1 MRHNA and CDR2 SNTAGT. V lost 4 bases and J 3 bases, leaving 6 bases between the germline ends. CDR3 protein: CASSAGDTGELFF. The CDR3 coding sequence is TGTGCCAGCAGTGCGGGGGACACCGGGGAGCTGTTTTTT.

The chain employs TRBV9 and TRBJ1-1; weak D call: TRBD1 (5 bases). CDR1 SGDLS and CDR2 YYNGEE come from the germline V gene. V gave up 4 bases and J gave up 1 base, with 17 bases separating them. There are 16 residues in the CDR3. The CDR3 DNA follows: TGTGCCAGCAGCCGAACAGGTGCGGTCAAGAACACTGAAGCTTTCTTT. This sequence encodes CASSRTGAVKNTEAFF.

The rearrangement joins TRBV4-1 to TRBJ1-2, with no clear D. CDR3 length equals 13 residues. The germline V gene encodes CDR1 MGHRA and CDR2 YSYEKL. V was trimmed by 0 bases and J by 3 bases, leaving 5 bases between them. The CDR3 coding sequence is TGCGCCAGCAGCCAAGACGGGGACTATGGCTACACCTTC. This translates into CASSQDGDYGYTF.

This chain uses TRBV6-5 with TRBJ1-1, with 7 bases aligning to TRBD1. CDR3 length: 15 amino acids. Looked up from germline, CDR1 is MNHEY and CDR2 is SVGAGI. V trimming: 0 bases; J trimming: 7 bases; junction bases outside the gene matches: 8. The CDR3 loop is CASSYSDRTGGEAFF. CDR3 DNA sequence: TGTGCCAGCAGTTACTCGGACAGGACAGGTGGTGAAGCTTTCTTT.

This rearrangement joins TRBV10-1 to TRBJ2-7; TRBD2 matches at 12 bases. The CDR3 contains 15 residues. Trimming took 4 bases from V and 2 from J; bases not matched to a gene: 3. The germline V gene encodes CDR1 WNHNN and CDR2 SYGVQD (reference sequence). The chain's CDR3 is CASSAGLAGTYEQYF. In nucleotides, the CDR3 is TGCGCCAGCAGTGCTGGACTAGCGGGGACCTACGAGCAGTACTTC.

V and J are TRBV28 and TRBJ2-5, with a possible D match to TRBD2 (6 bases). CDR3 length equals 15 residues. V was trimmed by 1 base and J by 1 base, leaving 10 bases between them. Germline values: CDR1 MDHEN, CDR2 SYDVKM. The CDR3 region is CASSLSLASQETQYF. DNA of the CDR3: TGTGCCAGCAGTTTATCGCTAGCGTCCCAAGAGACCCAGTACTTC.

The CDR3 DNA is TGTGCCAGCAGCCCCAAAGCGGGACAGGGAACCTACGAGCAGTACTTC. Protein sequence: CASSPKAGQGTYEQYF. V is TRBV7-2 and J is TRBJ2-7; 9 positions agree with TRBD1. CDR1 SGHTA and CDR2 FQGNSA come from the germline V gene. Trimming cost V 5 bases and J 2 bases; bases outside gene matches: 10. The CDR3 extends over 16 amino acids.

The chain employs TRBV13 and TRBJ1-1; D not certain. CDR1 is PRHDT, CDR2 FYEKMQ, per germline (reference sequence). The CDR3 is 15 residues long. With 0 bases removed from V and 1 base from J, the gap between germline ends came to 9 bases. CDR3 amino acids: CASSLGGGSNTEAFF. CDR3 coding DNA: TGTGCCAGCAGCTTAGGAGGAGGGTCGAACACTGAAGCTTTCTTT.

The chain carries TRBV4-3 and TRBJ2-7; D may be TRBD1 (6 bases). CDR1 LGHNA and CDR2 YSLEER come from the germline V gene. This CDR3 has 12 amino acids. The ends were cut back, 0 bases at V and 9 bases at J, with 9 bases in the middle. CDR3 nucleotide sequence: TGCGCCAGCAGCCAAGATCTGGGGGCGCAGTACTTC. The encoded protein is CASSQDLGAQYF.

CDR3 in DNA: TGTGCCAGAAGCCTGGACAGGGGGAGGGACACCGGGGAGCTGTTTTTT. Amino acids: CARSLDRGRDTGELFF. The chain uses TRBV5-3 and TRBJ2-2; 10 bases map to TRBD1. TRBV5-3 is identified as an open reading frame with a role that is uncertain. Trimming removed 4 bases from V and 3 bases from J; junction bases left unmatched: 6. There are 16 residues in the CDR3.

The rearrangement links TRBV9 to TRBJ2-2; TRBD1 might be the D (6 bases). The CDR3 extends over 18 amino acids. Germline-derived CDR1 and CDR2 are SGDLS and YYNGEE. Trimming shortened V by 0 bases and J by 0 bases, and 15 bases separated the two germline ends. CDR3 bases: TGTGCCAGCAGCGTAGAGTATGGCAGGGGAGCGAACACCGGGGAGCTGTTTTTT. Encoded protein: CASSVEYGRGANTGELFF.

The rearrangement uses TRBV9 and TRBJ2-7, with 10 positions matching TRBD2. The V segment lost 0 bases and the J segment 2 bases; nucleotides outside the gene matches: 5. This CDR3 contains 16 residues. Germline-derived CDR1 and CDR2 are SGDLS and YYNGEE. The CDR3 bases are TGTGCCAGCAGCGTAGGGGGAACTAGCGGGACCTACGAGCAGTACTTC. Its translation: CASSVGGTSGTYEQYF.

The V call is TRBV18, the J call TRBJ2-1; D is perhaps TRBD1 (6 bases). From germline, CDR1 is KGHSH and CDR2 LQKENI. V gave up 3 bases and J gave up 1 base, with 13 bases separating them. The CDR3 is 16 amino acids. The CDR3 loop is CASSPTDSRSYNEQFF. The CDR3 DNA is TGTGCCAGCTCACCCACGGACAGCCGATCCTACAATGAGCAGTTCTTC.

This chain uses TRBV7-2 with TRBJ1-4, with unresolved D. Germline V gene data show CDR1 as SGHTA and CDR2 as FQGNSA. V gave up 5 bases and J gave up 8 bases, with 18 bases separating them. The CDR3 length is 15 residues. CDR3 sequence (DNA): TGTGCCAGCAGCCCCCGGAGGATTGTGGTCGAAAAACTGTTTTTT. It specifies CASSPRRIVVEKLFF.

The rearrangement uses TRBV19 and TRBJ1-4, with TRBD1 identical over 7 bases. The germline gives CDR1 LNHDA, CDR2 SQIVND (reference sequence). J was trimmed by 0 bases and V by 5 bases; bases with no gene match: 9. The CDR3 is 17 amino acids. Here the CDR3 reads CASSSHGQVATNEKLFF. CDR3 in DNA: TGTGCCAGTAGTTCCCACGGACAGGTTGCAACTAATGAAAAACTGTTTTTT.

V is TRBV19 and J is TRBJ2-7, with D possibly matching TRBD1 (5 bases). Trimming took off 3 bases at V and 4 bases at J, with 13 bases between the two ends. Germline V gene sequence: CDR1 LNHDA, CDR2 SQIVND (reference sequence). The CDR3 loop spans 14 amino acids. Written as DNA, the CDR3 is TGTGCCAGTAGTATCACGGACAACTCGTACGAGCAGTACTTC. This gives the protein CASSITDNSYEQYF.

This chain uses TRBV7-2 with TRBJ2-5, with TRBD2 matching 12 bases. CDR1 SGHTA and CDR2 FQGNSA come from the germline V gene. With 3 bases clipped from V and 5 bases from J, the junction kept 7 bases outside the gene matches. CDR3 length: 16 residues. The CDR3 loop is CASSFTSGGLGETQYF. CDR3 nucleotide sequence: TGTGCCAGCAGCTTCACTAGCGGGGGGCTCGGGGAGACCCAGTACTTC. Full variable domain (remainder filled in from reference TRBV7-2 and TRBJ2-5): GAGVSQSPSNKVTEKGKDVELRCDPISGHTALYWYRQSLGQGLEFLIYFQGNSAPDKSGLPSDRFSAERTGGSVSTLTIQRTQQEDSAVYLCASSFTSGGLGETQYFGPGTRLLVL.

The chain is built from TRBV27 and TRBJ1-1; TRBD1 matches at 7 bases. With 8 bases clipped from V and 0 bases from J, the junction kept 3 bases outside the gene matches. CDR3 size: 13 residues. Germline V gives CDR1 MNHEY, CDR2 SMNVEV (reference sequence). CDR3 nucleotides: TGTGCCAGCCTAGGACAGGTGAACACTGAAGCTTTCTTT. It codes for CASLGQVNTEAFF.

The DNA for the CDR3 is TGTGCCAGCTCACCATCGGGACAGGGTCGTTACGAGCAGTACTTC. Translating gives CASSPSGQGRYEQYF. The chain has TRBV18 and TRBJ2-7, with 9 positions matching TRBD1. The ends lost 2 bases at V and 4 bases at J; junction bases unmatched: 6. In germline, CDR1 is KGHSH, CDR2 LQKENI. The CDR3 sequence is 15 residues long. Using reference TRBV18 and TRBJ2-7 for the parts outside the CDR3, the full variable domain is NAGVMQNPRHLVRRRGQEARLRCSPMKGHSHVYWYRQLPEEGLKFMVYLQKENIIDESGMPKERFSAEFPKEGPSILRIQQVVRGDSAAYFCASSPSGQGRYEQYFGPGTRLTVT.

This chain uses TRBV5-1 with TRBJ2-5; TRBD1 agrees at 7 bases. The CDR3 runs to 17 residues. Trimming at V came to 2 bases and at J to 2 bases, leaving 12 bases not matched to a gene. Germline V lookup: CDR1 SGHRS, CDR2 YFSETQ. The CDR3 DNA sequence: TGCGCCAGCAGCTTCACCCGGACAGGAGATCATCAAGAGACCCAGTACTTC. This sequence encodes CASSFTRTGDHQETQYF.

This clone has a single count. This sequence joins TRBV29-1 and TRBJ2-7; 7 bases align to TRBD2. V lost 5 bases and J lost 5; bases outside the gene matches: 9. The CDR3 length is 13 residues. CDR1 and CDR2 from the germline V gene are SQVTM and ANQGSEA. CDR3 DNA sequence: TGCAGCGTTATCGGGGGAGGGATCGACGAGCAGTACTTC. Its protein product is CSVIGGGIDEQYF.

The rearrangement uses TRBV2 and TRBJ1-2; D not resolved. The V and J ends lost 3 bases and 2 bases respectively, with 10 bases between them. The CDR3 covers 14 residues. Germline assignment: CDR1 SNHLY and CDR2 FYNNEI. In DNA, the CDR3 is TGTGCCAGCAGTGAGACCCGAGGGAACTATGGCTACACCTTC. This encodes CASSETRGNYGYTF.

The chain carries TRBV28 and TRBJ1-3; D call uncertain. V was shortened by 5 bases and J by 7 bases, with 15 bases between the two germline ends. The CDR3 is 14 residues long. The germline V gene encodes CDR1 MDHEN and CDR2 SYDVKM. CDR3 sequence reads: CASSMGVTRNTIYF. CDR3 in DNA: TGTGCCAGCAGTATGGGTGTAACTAGGAACACCATATATTTT.